This TCR beta chain was retrieved from a study of cytomegalovirus exposure and HLA in healthy donors. The overall study: A later analysis reported the same platform for the roughly 120 validation repertoires and the roughly 700 first-cohort repertoires.

The data were produced by immunoSEQ multiplex PCR, yet TCRdb's version contains in-frame clones alone and is incomplete. Among around 190,000 clones listed, 80% to 90% were seen once. This clone was observed a single time. Sequences were obtained from PBMCs. The source is a woman aged 25-40 years in good health and CMV-seronegative.

The CDR3 DNA reads TGTGCCAGCAGTGAAGGACAGGGGGTGTGGAATGAGCAGTTCTTC. Its protein product is CASSEGQGVWNEQFF. The gene calls are TRBV6-1 and TRBJ2-1; TRBD1 matches 9 bases. Germline V gene data show CDR1 as MNHNS and CDR2 as SASEGT. This CDR3 has 15 amino acids. With 1 base clipped from V and 7 bases from J, the junction kept 5 bases outside the gene matches.